These T cell receptor beta chains were read from a single sample in a study of response to subunit inactivated influenza vaccine. A single record per CDR3 protein comes from TCRdb applying MiXCR to the RT-PCR reads. This repertoire shows roughly 670,000 distinct CDR3 sequences, 12% to 15% found once; its top ten account for about 7.6%. Sequencing was performed on PBMCs from blood, taken 14 to 15 days before vaccination. The receptors shown here come from a man between 50 and 59 years old who received an inactivated influenza vaccine. The conserved cysteine and the conserved F or W are not part of the CDR3 here. Each record gives: J gene, V gene, CDR3 protein.

>TRBJ2-3|TRBV4-1
ASSHKTDHTDTQY
>TRBJ2-7|TRBV4-3
ASSQGTSGIYEQY
>TRBJ1-4|TRBV5-4
ASSLAGVTTNEKLF
>TRBJ1-1|TRBV30
AWTPFGGGGEAF
>TRBJ2-7|TRBV7-2
ASSLVSVGPAHYEQY
>TRBJ1-3|TRBV7-6
ASSLADRAGNTIY
>TRBJ2-1|TRBV4-3
ASSQEPGLAYNEQF
>TRBJ1-2|TRBV4-3
ASSQGRAGYT
>TRBJ2-2|TRBV20-1
SARDRAYTGELF
>TRBJ2-5|TRBV5-1
ASSLGPGGQETQY
>TRBJ2-1|TRBV29-1
SVAGRSYNEQF
>TRBJ2-5|TRBV2
ASSVSKTQY
>TRBJ1-5|TRBV20-1
SARVGSNQPQH
>TRBJ2-7|TRBV6-2/TRBV6-3
ASRAPDRTSGKTGYEQY
>TRBJ2-1|TRBV11-2
ASSLGPASLGNEQF
>TRBJ1-6|TRBV7-2
ASSFTQNSPLH
>TRBJ1-5|TRBV4-1
ASSQDGAAPGPQH
>TRBJ1-6|TRBV4-3
ASSQDWGQGSSPLH
>TRBJ2-1|TRBV5-6
ASSPGTASYNEQF
>TRBJ2-1|TRBV24-1
ATSVSGQTNEQF
>TRBJ1-2|TRBV28
ANSPNQGGYT
>TRBJ1-2|TRBV7-9
ASSLVYGANYGYT
>TRBJ2-1|TRBV9
ASSVGRGLYNEQF